This T cell receptor (beta chain) came from a study of blood T cell repertoires in COVID-19. Study as a whole: The analysed material was cDNA or gDNA that came from T cells, B-cell-depleted T cells, or PBMCs.

The V and J ends lost 0 bases and 7 bases respectively, with 17 bases between them. This CDR3 is built from 16 residues. Germline assignment: CDR1 SGHRS and CDR2 YFSETQ. Some clones are missing from TCRdb's copy, which holds only in-frame ones; the method was immunoSEQ multiplex PCR. Of about 54,000 clones in the sample, approximately 90% were seen once. The sequenced sample was peripheral blood. This sequence originates from a man over 45 with acute or convalescent COVID-19. The chain has TRBV5-1 and TRBJ2-1; a weak D match, TRBD1 (7 bases). The CDR3 bases are TGCGCCAGCAGCTTGGGGGGGACAGTGGAGGGGAATGAGCAGTTCTTC. Residues: CASSLGGTVEGNEQFF.